This note documents a single TCR beta chain sequence. No cognate antigen has been identified for it. No base quality information exists; no much larger clone differs at one position. The time point tag for this specimen amounts to: baseline before first vaccination. Samples from vaccinated people were obtained from the UK trials COV001 and COV002, which included a single-blind randomized controlled phase 2/3 trial of AZD1222 (ChAdOx1 nCoV-19) in healthy adults. For TCRbeta chain sequencing, PBMC samples from trial participants were taken at day 0 and at day 28 after the second dose. This sample is part of a study of T cell responses to AZD1222 COVID-19 vaccine (dated by TCRdb to the early 2020s). Some background on the complete study: Because spike-specific TCR depth and breadth did not differ between the two schedules, AZD1222 recipients who got a second dose at roughly 4 weeks were pooled with those who got a second dose at roughly 12 weeks. Enrollment into the trials was organized by age into subgroups of 18-55, 56-69 and 70-plus years, and those subgroups contained approximately 160, 26 and 62 TCR-sequenced participants, respectively. A total of more than 230 trial participants underwent TCR sequencing, of whom 207 received two doses of AZD1222 and about 25 received two doses of the MenACWY control vaccine. The full study reports these points: Spike-specific TCR breadth and depth rose significantly after two AZD1222 doses compared with day 0 and with MenACWY recipients. Participants were mostly white British and included more females than males, and it was suggested by the authors that clonal diversity may have been underestimated. Because no samples from the day 14 peak response were available, repertoires could be characterized only after the peak T cell response. Only six AZD1222 recipients were SARS-CoV-2 seropositive at baseline, limiting conclusions about previously exposed vaccinees. The whole spike protein was spanned by vaccine-associated CD4 TCRs, and dominant responses were seen in regions 160-218 and 743-854. The 56-69-year group was small, and its depth increase did not reach significance, likely because of low power. Reportedly, almost half of the unique spike-specific TCRs recognized epitopes lying outside the regions that are mutated in the B.1.351 and B.1.1.7 variants.

CDR1 and CDR2 are drawn from the germline V gene: MDHEN, SYDVKM. V drops 6 bases and J drops 5 bases, leaving 19 bases in between. The CDR3 has 16 amino acids, counting the end cysteine and phenylalanine. Of all the DNA, just the CDR3 is kept, 48 bases in frame from base 1. The CDR3 regions of human TCRbeta chains were subjected to immunosequencing. Regarding the original processing steps: Repertoire TCRs were matched against a reference library of SARS-CoV-2-specific TCRs generated with the MIRA antigen-specificity platform. Breadth was defined as the fraction of unique TCRs that were SARS-CoV-2-associated, and depth was defined as the fraction of total T cells that were SARS-CoV-2-associated. Using the MIRA data, every spike-specific TCR was mapped to the spike region that the TCR reacted to and assigned to either a CD4 or a CD8 class. Log10-transformed breadth and depth values were compared by one-way ANOVA with Sidak's multiple comparisons tests. The table comes from immuneACCESS by way of TCRdb, which keeps in-frame sequences with V and J called. Part of the clones is missing from these tables; in studies checked, under half for an unresolved V gene and the rest for unknown reasons. The V and J calls and clone size come from that table; D and trimming were worked out from the DNA. In all, the sample holds more than 110,000 clones, and over 90% of those were seen once. 5.1% of the sample comes from the top ten.

The chain was built from TRBV28 and TRBJ1-4, with TRBD1 as a weak D call on 5 bases. The source is an adult in good health. Source: peripheral blood, taken on day 0 of AZD1222 vaccination. The CDR3 in this case is CASSPSGRGENEKLFF. The DNA is as follows: TGTGCCAGCAGCCCCTCGGGGAGGGGCGAAAATGAAAAACTGTTTTTT.